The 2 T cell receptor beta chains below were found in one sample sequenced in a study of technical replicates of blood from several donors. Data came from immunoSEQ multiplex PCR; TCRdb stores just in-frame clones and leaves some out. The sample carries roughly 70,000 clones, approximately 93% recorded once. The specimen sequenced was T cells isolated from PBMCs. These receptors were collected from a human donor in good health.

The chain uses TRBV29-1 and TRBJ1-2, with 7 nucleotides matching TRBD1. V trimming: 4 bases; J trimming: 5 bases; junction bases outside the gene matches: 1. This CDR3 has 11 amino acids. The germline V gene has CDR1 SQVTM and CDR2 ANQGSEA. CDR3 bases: TGCAGCGTTGGACAGGGATATGGCTACACCTTC. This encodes CSVGQGYGYTF.

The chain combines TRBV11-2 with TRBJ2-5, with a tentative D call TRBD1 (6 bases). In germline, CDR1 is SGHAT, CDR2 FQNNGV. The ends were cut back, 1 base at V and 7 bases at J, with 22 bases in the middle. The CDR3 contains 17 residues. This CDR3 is CASSLGLLTGNRGTQYF. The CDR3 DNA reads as TGTGCCAGCAGCTTAGGATTACTAACAGGGAATCGTGGGACCCAGTACTTC.